This TCR beta chain was identified in a study of CD8 T cells in ankylosing spondylitis (dated by TCRdb to the late 2010s). For context, the study as a whole: To find TCR variants linked to disease, the study profiled T cell receptor beta repertoires in ankylosing spondylitis patients and healthy donors. In total, the full study cohort was made up of some 110 healthy donors and more than 20 ankylosing spondylitis patients. Peripheral blood samples were taken, and synovial fluid was additionally collected from ankylosing spondylitis patients.

The paper as a whole reports these results and caveats: The disease-linked clones were reported to be significantly enriched in matched synovial fluid samples from ankylosing spondylitis patients. A TCR beta motif made up of several highly homologous amino acid variants appeared to be characteristic of blood from ankylosing spondylitis patients. The disease-linked clones showed a CD8+ phenotype and occurred at relatively low frequencies in peripheral blood. Some motif variants were previously reported in synovial fluid and blood of reactive arthritis patients, suggesting common disease-initiation mechanisms.

On this clonotype itself: There is no known antigen for this receptor. Base qualities were left out, and no much larger clone turns up one base away.

V is pruned by 5 bases and J by 5 bases, leaving 3 bases of the junction without a gene match. Counted from cysteine to phenylalanine, this CDR3 has 14 amino acids. Only CDR3 DNA remains: 42 bases, in frame from the first base. The germline V gene supplies CDR1 ENHRY and CDR2 SYGVKD. TCRdb shows the sequencer as Illumina HiSeq 2500. Quantitative 5'-RACE with molecular barcodes was used to prepare TCR beta libraries. On the study's bioinformatics: A new computational method based on a probabilistic model of VDJ rearrangement was used to identify disease-linked TCR variants. Starting from the raw public reads, TCRdb applied fastp trimming at Q25, assembled clones with MiXCR and retained in-frame beta chains. Here each entry gathers all rows of one CDR3 protein and keeps the most common genes and DNA. TCRdb's processing, not the study's, gives the V and J calls here. The sample profile shows 290,000 or so distinct CDR3 sequences; less than 25% of them were found once. The top ten constitute 3% to 4% of the sample.

The receptor chain draws on TRBV10-3 and TRBJ2-5; TRBD2 matches 12 bases in the middle. Material: blood, either unsorted or a sorted T cell fraction (not recorded which). The clonotype comes from a female donor with ankylosing spondylitis or in good health (not recorded which). For the CDR3, the sequence is CAISPGLAGETQYF. The DNA sequence reads TGTGCCATCAGTCCGGGACTAGCGGGCGAGACCCAGTACTTC.